This is a list of T cell receptor beta chains from one sample in a study of shared clonotypes between healthy human individuals. Clones were read by immunoSEQ multiplex PCR, and TCRdb kept only the in-frame ones, dropping some. The sample holds some 1.5 million clones, roughly 96% seen once. The sample consisted of naive CD4+ T cells sorted from blood. Receptors originate from a man younger than 40 in good health. Both conserved end residues are part of each CDR3. A D gene is named only where the DNA matches it firmly. Size is stated for part of the rows, as once, few or many counts, or as a class when the clone is expanded.

v_call: TRBV19; d_call: NA; j_call: TRBJ1-5; clone_size: once; cdr3_aa: CASSIGGQPNQPQHF; cdr3_nt: TGTGCCAGTAGTATCGGTGGACAACCCAATCAGCCCCAGCATTTT
v_call: TRBV5-1; d_call: TRBD1; j_call: TRBJ2-1; clone_size: NA; cdr3_aa: CASSLDRRGNYNEQFF; cdr3_nt: TGCGCCAGCAGCTTGGATCGCAGGGGGAACTACAATGAGCAGTTCTTC
v_call: TRBV5-1; d_call: NA; j_call: TRBJ2-5; clone_size: NA; cdr3_aa: CASSTGTTGTQYF; cdr3_nt: TGCGCCAGCAGCACAGGGACCACCGGGACCCAGTACTTC
v_call: TRBV5-8; d_call: TRBD2; j_call: TRBJ2-3; clone_size: NA; cdr3_aa: CASSLSGSNTDTQYF; cdr3_nt: TGTGCCAGCAGCTTGAGCGGGAGCAACACAGATACGCAGTATTTT
v_call: TRBV10-3; d_call: TRBD1; j_call: TRBJ2-7; clone_size: NA; cdr3_aa: CASKDLGGQGMREQYF; cdr3_nt: TGTGCCAGTAAAGACCTCGGGGGACAGGGTATGCGGGAGCAGTACTTC
v_call: TRBV5-1; d_call: TRBD1; j_call: TRBJ2-7; clone_size: NA; cdr3_aa: CASSLPSNGQEPYEQYF; cdr3_nt: TGCGCCAGCAGCTTGCCGAGCAATGGACAGGAGCCCTACGAGCAGTACTTC
v_call: TRBV11-2; d_call: NA; j_call: TRBJ2-3; clone_size: NA; cdr3_aa: CASSPTGGITDTQYF; cdr3_nt: TGTGCCAGCAGCCCCACCGGCGGGATCACAGATACGCAGTATTTT
v_call: TRBV28; d_call: TRBD1; j_call: TRBJ1-5; clone_size: NA; cdr3_aa: CASSLPGTGGKHF; cdr3_nt: TGTGCCAGCAGTTTACCCGGGACAGGGGGTAAGCATTTT
v_call: TRBV5-1; d_call: NA; j_call: TRBJ2-1; clone_size: NA; cdr3_aa: CASSLLASTGEQFF; cdr3_nt: TGCGCCAGCAGCTTGTTAGCGTCGACAGGAGAGCAGTTCTTC
v_call: TRBV5-4; d_call: NA; j_call: TRBJ1-2; clone_size: NA; cdr3_aa: CASSSGGNDNYGYTF; cdr3_nt: TGTGCCAGCAGCTCCGGGGGAAACGATAACTATGGCTACACCTTC
v_call: TRBV6-5; d_call: NA; j_call: TRBJ2-1; clone_size: NA; cdr3_aa: CASSYNSAPFDEQFF; cdr3_nt: TGTGCCAGCAGTTACAATAGCGCTCCCTTCGATGAGCAGTTCTTC